The 20 T cell receptor beta chains below come from one sample, sequenced in a study of Graves' ophthalmopathy and Graves' hyperthyroidism. Amplification targeted the TCR beta CDR3 regions, with RNA transcripts as the source material. RT-PCR in the first round used HTBI primers; a second-round multiplex PCR followed. In TCRdb, the multiplex PCR reads were re-called with MiXCR into one record per CDR3 protein. In the table there are 660,000 or so distinct CDR3 sequences, about 38% of which are singletons. The sequenced material came from peripheral blood. These receptors originate from an adult man with Graves' ophthalmopathy.

Many counts were recorded for this clonotype. The junction and the germline gene differ at one end; a read error may be behind it. The gene calls are TRBV10-3 and TRBJ1-2; 10 positions agree with TRBD1. Germline lookup yields CDR1 ENHRY and CDR2 SYGVKD. This CDR3 is built from 13 residues. CDR3 bases: TGTGCCAGCAGTGACAGGGGGCACTATGGCTACACCTTC. Its translation: CASSDRGHYGYTF.

This clonotype was found many times. The chain has TRBV29-1 and TRBJ1-5; TRBD1 matches 7 bases. This CDR3 has 12 amino acids. The germline V gene has CDR1 SQVTM and CDR2 ANQGSEA. V trimming: 4 bases; J trimming: 8 bases; junction bases outside the gene matches: 5. Written as DNA, the CDR3 is TGCAGCGTTGGAGGGGGCGCGGAGCCCCAGCATTTT. Translating gives CSVGGGAEPQHF. The full variable domain, its missing parts supplied by reference TRBV29-1 and TRBJ1-5, is SAVISQKPSRDICQRGTSLTIQCQVDSQVTMMFWYRQQPGQSLTLIATANQGSEATYESGFVIDKFPISRPNLTFSTLTVSNMSPEDSSIYLCSVGGGAEPQHFGDGTRLSIL.

About this clonotype itself: The junction does not match germline at one end; this may be a read error. The rearrangement joins TRBV11-2 to TRBJ2-7, with 7 bases identical to TRBD1. The germline gives CDR1 SGHAT, CDR2 FQNNGV. The CDR3 totals 15 residues. CDR3 sequence: CPSSLGRQGTYEQYF. The DNA of the CDR3 is TGTCCCAGCAGCTTAGGCCGACAGGGAACCTACGAGCAGTACTTC.

The gene calls are TRBV11-3 and TRBJ2-5, with TRBD2 identical over 7 bases. Germline loops: CDR1 SGHNT, CDR2 YENEEA. The CDR3 is 14 residues long. With 6 bases clipped from V and 7 bases from J, the junction kept 11 bases outside the gene matches. CDR3 sequence reads: CASSIRGVTGTQYF. In DNA, the CDR3 is TGTGCCAGCAGTATCCGGGGGGTAACAGGGACCCAGTACTTC.

This clonotype was detected a few times. This chain joins TRBV7-9 and TRBJ2-7, with D possibly matching TRBD2 (6 bases). Trimming took 6 bases from V and 2 from J, leaving 14 bases between them. The CDR3 spans 14 residues. The germline V gene has CDR1 SEHNR and CDR2 FQNEAQ (reference sequence). The CDR3 nucleotides read TGTGCCAGCAGATCCGGGACGGGAGCCTACGAGCAGTACTTC. Translation: CASRSGTGAYEQYF.

This clonotype was recorded at least ten times. One end of the junction does not line up with germline, which may come from a read error. The chain combines TRBV10-3 with TRBJ2-7; no definite D call. The CDR3 length is 14 residues. Germline loops: CDR1 ENHRY, CDR2 SYGVKD. CDR3 sequence reads: CASSSNQDSYEQYF. The CDR3 nucleotides are TGTGCCAGCAGTTCCAATCAGGACTCCTACGAGCAGTACTTC.

This clonotype was counted once. A much larger clone differs from this one at a single base, so this may be a read error. CDR3 sequence (DNA): TGTGCCAGCAACGGGTCAGACAGGATGAACACTGAAGCTTTCTTT. Translation: CASNGSDRMNTEAFF. V gene TRBV9 combines with J gene TRBJ1-1; TRBD1 is a possible D gene (6 bases). The ends were cut back, 6 bases at V and 0 bases at J, with 15 bases in the middle. CDR1 SGDLS and CDR2 YYNGEE come from the germline V gene. The CDR3 is 15 residues long.

This chain connects TRBV7-9 to TRBJ2-7; the match to TRBD1 covers 8 bases. The CDR3 is made up of 15 amino acids. After removal of 5 bases from V and 5 bases from J, the junction contained 11 bases not matched to a gene. Germline V gene data show CDR1 as SEHNR and CDR2 as FQNEAQ (reference sequence). The DNA for the CDR3 is TGTGCCAGCAGCCGTGACCAGGGGGCGCGCGACGAGCAGTACTTC. Translated: CASSRDQGARDEQYF.

This chain links TRBV7-9 with TRBJ2-7; 7 nucleotides align to TRBD2. Germline assignment: CDR1 SEHNR and CDR2 FQNEAQ (reference sequence). This CDR3 is built from 12 residues. V was clipped by 10 bases and J by 6 bases; unmatched bases: 9. The CDR3 DNA sequence: TGTGCCACCTCGGCGGGAGCCCTCGAGCAGTACTTC. Translated, it gives CATSAGALEQYF.

This chain uses TRBV24-1 with TRBJ2-2; D call uncertain. V dropped 2 bases and J dropped 5 bases, with 11 bases sitting between them. The CDR3 has 15 residues. Germline loops: CDR1 KGHDR, CDR2 SFDVKD. The DNA of the CDR3 is TGTGCCACCAGTGATTCCGGCCCAGGTACCGGGGAGCTGTTTTTT. Translating it yields CATSDSGPGTGELFF.

Concerning this clonotype itself: The junction and the germline gene differ at one end; a read error may be behind it. The rearrangement links TRBV4-1 to TRBJ1-4; D gene ambiguous. The CDR3 has 14 amino acids. Germline V CDR1 and CDR2: MGHRA, YSYEKL. The CDR3 sequence: CTSSRAEPNEKLFF. In nucleotides, the CDR3 is TGCACCAGCAGCCGGGCAGAACCCAATGAAAAACTGTTTTTT.

This clonotype was seen ten or more times. The chain couples TRBV29-1 to TRBJ1-1; D not certain. V was cut by 4 bases and J by 11 bases, with 23 bases left in between. This CDR3 contains 14 residues. Germline V gene data show CDR1 as SQVTM and CDR2 as ANQGSEA. CDR3 residues: CSVASAGTIFEAFF. CDR3 coding DNA: TGCAGCGTTGCAAGCGCCGGCACGATTTTTGAGGCTTTCTTT.

This rearrangement joins TRBV12-3 or TRBV12-4 to TRBJ2-7; 8 bases match TRBD1. The CDR3 length is 14 residues. Germline trimming cut 5 bases from V and 5 bases from J; bases unmatched to any gene: 8. The CDR3 bases are TGTGCCAGCAGTGATTTGCAGGGGGCGGACGAGCAGTACTTC. Its protein is CASSDLQGADEQYF.

This clonotype was counted many times. This chain links TRBV29-1 with TRBJ1-1, with D possibly being TRBD1 (5 bases). The CDR3 runs 18 residues. V dropped 6 bases and J dropped 2 bases, with 28 bases sitting between them. The germline V gene encodes CDR1 SQVTM and CDR2 ANQGSEA. In DNA, the CDR3 is TGCAGCGTCGTTAAGAGCGGACACGTCAGGCGGCGAAACACTGAAGCTTTCTTT. It encodes CSVVKSGHVRRRNTEAFF.

This chain connects TRBV2 to TRBJ1-5; unclear D gene. The CDR3 length is 14 residues. The germline V and J ends were trimmed by 5 bases and 5 bases, with 13 bases remaining between them. From germline, CDR1 is SNHLY and CDR2 FYNNEI. The CDR3 region has the DNA TGTGCCAGCAGTTTCTACAGTCCGGATCAGCCCCAGCATTTT. This codes for CASSFYSPDQPQHF.

This clonotype was counted many times. The rearrangement links TRBV7-8 to TRBJ1-4; D remains unclear. CDR1 and CDR2 (germline): SGHVS, FQNEAQ. Trimming cost V 10 bases and J 7 bases, with 16 bases left between them. The CDR3 extends over 13 amino acids. The CDR3: CATSVQDGEKLFF. In DNA, the CDR3 is TGTGCCACCTCGGTCCAGGATGGTGAAAAACTGTTTTTT.

This clonotype was detected a few times. The rearrangement uses TRBV12-5 and TRBJ1-4; D remains ambiguous. V lost 3 bases to trimming and J lost 7 bases, with 3 bases between them. Germline V gene data show CDR1 as LGHNT and CDR2 as FRNRAP. The CDR3 contains 11 residues. The CDR3 DNA sequence: TGTGCTAGTGGTTTAAGTGAAAAACTGTTTTTT. Its protein is CASGLSEKLFF.

The chain recombines TRBV10-3 with TRBJ1-2, with 8 positions matching TRBD1. V gave up 8 bases and J gave up 5 bases; unmatched junction bases: 13. The CDR3 covers 15 residues. CDR1 is ENHRY and CDR2 is SYGVKD in the germline V gene. The CDR3: CAILPETGDPYGYTF. In DNA, the CDR3 is TGTGCCATCCTACCGGAGACAGGGGACCCATATGGCTACACCTTC.

This clonotype appeared many times. V and J are TRBV20-1 and TRBJ1-2; 10 nucleotides align to TRBD1. Germline trimming cut 6 bases from V and 5 bases from J; bases unmatched to any gene: 9. Germline CDR1 is DFQATT and CDR2 is SNEGSKA (reference sequence). The CDR3 loop spans 14 amino acids. CDR3 protein: CSAIRDRGLYGYTF. The CDR3 DNA follows: TGCAGTGCAATCCGGGACAGGGGACTTTATGGCTACACCTTC.

This clonotype was observed at least ten times. The CDR3 here is CASSQDRQEYMTQYF. CDR3 nucleotide sequence: TGTGCCAGCAGCCAAGATCGCCAGGAGTATATGACCCAGTACTTC. The chain combines TRBV4-2 with TRBJ2-5; no clear D gene. CDR1 and CDR2 (germline): LGHNA, YNFKEQ. The CDR3 covers 15 residues. V was pared by 0 bases and J by 7 bases, with 15 bases between.